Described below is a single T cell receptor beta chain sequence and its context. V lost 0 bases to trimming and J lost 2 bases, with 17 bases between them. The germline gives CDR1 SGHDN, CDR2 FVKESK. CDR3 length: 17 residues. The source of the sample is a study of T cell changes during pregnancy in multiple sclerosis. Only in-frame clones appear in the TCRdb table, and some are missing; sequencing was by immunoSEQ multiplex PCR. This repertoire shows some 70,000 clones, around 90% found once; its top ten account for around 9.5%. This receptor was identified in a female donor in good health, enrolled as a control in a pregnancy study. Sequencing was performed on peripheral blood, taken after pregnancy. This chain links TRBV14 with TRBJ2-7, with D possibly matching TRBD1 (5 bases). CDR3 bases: TGTGCCAGCAGCCAAGAAATCCTCTTGGCAGGGACCTACGAGCAGTACTTC. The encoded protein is CASSQEILLAGTYEQYF. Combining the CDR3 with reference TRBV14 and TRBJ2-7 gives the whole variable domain EAGVTQFPSHSVIEKGQTVTLRCDPISGHDNLYWYRRVMGKEIKFLLHFVKESKQDESGMPNNRFLAERTGGTYSTLKVQPAELEDSGVYFCASSQEILLAGTYEQYFGPGTRLTVT.